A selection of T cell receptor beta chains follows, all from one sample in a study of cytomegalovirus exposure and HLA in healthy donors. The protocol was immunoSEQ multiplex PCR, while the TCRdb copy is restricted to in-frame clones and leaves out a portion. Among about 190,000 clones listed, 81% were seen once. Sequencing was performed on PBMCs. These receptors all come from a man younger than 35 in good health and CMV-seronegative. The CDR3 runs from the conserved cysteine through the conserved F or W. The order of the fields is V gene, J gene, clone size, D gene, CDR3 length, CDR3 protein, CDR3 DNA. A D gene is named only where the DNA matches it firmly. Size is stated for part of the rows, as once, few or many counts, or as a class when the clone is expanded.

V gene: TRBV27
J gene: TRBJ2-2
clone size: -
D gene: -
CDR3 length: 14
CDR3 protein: CASSLGASTGELFF
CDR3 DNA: TGTGCCAGCAGTTTAGGGGCGAGCACCGGGGAGCTGTTTTTT

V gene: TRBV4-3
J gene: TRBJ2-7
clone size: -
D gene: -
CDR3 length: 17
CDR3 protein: CASSQVFQRGTSYEQYF
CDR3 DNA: TGCGCCAGCAGCCAAGTTTTTCAGAGGGGGACCTCCTACGAGCAGTACTTC

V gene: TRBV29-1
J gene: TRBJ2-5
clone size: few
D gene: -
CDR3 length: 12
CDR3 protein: CSLRQNQETQYF
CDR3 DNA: TGCAGCCTGCGACAGAACCAAGAGACCCAGTACTTC

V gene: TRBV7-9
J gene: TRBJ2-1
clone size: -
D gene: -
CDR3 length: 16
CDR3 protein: CASSPPVLATTNEQFF
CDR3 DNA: TGTGCCAGCAGCCCACCCGTACTTGCGACTACCAATGAGCAGTTCTTC

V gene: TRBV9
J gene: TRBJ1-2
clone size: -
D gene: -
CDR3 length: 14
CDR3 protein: CASRGEGGNYGYTF
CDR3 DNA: TGTGCCAGCAGGGGTGAGGGGGGGAACTATGGCTACACCTTC

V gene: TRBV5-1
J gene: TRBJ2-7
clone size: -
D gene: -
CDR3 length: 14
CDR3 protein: CASSLIPGRYEQYF
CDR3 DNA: TGCGCCAGCAGCTTGATCCCAGGGCGGTACGAGCAGTACTTC

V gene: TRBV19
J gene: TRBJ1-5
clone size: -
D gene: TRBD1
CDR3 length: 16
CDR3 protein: CASRQGAIISNQPQHF
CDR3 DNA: TGTGCCAGTCGACAGGGGGCGATTATTAGCAATCAGCCCCAGCATTTT

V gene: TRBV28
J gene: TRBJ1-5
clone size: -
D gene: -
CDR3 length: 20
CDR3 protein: CASSFVLGDGGGYSNQPQHF
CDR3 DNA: TGTGCCAGCAGTTTCGTTTTAGGGGACGGCGGGGGGTATAGCAATCAGCCCCAGCATTTT

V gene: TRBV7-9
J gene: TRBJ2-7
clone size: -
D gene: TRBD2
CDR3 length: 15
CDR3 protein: CASRKGTSETYEQYF
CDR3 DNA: TGTGCCAGCAGAAAGGGGACTAGCGAGACCTACGAGCAGTACTTC

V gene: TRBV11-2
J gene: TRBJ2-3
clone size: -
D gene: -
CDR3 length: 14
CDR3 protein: CASSSGLGQSTQYF
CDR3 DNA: TGTGCCAGCAGCTCGGGACTCGGGCAATCGACGCAGTATTTT

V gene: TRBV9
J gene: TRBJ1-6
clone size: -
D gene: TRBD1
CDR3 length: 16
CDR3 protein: CASSGQGAGGSSPLHF
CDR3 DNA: TGTGCCAGCAGCGGACAGGGGGCGGGCGGATCTTCACCCCTCCACTTT

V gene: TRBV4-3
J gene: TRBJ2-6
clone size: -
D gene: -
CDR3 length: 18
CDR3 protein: CASSQDRLGITGANVLTF
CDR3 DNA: TGCGCCAGCAGCCAAGATCGCCTCGGGATTACTGGGGCCAACGTCCTGACTTTC

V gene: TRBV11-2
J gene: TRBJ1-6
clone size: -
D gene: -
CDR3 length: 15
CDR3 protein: CATTGGWQGGTPLHF
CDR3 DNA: TGTGCCACAACTGGTGGTTGGCAGGGAGGGACGCCCCTCCACTTT

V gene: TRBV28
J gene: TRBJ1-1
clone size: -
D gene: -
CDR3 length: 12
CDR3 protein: CASSLEGVVAFF
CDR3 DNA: TGTGCCAGCAGTTTGGAGGGAGTTGTGGCTTTCTTT

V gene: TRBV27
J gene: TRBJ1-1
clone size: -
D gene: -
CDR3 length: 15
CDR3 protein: CASSRRQVVNTEAFF
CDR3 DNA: TGTGCCAGCAGTAGGAGACAGGTTGTGAACACTGAAGCTTTCTTT

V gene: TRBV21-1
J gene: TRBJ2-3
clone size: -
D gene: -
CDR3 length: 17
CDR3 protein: CASSFGQGDSSTDTQYF
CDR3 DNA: TGTGCCAGCAGCTTCGGACAGGGGGACTCTAGCACAGATACGCAGTATTTT

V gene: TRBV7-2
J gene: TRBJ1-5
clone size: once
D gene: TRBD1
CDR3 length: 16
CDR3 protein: CASSYQSQGAVEPQHF
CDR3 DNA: TGTGCCAGCAGCTATCAGTCACAGGGGGCTGTGGAGCCCCAGCATTTT

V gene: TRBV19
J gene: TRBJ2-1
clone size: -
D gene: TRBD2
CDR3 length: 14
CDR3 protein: CASSLTSGGDEQFF
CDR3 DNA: TGTGCCAGTAGCCTGACTAGCGGTGGGGATGAGCAGTTCTTC

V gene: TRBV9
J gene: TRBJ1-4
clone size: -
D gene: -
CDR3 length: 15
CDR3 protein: CASSSQGSRNEKLFF
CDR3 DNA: TGTGCCAGCAGCTCCCAGGGTAGTCGGAATGAAAAACTGTTTTTT

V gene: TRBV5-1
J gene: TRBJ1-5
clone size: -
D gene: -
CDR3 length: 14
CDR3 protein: CASSLGDTNQPQHF
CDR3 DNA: TGCGCCAGCAGCTTGGGGGACACCAATCAGCCCCAGCATTTT

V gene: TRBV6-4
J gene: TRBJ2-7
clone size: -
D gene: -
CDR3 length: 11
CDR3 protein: CASSPRFEQYF
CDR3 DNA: TGTGCCAGCAGTCCCCGGTTCGAGCAGTACTTC

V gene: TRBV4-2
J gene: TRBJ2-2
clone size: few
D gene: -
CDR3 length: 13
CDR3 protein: CASSQAGAGELFF
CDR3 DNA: TGTGCCAGCAGCCAAGCCGGTGCCGGGGAGCTGTTTTTT

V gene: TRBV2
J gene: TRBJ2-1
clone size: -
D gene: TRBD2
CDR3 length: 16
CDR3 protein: CASSERSGGSYNEQFF
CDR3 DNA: TGTGCCAGCAGTGAACGTAGCGGGGGCTCCTACAATGAGCAGTTCTTC

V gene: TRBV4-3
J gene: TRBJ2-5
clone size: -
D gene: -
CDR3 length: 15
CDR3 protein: CASSQGGEPRQTQYF
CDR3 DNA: TGCGCCAGCAGCCAAGGGGGGGAGCCGAGACAGACCCAGTACTTC

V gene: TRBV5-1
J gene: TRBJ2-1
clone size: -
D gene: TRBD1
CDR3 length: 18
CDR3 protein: CASSLDLLGGQAYNEQFF
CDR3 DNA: TGCGCCAGCAGCTTGGATCTCCTCGGGGGACAGGCCTACAATGAGCAGTTCTTC

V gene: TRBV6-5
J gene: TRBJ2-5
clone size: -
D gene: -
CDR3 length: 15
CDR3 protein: CASSYSEGKKLTQYF
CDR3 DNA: TGTGCCAGCAGTTACTCGGAGGGGAAAAAGCTGACCCAGTACTTC

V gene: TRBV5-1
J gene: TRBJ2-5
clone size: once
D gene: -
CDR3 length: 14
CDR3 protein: CASSLLQAQETQYF
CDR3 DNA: TGCGCCAGCAGCTTGCTGCAGGCTCAAGAGACCCAGTACTTC

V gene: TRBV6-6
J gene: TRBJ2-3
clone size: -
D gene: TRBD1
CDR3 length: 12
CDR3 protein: CASRHRGYTQYF
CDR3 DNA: TGTGCCAGCAGACACAGGGGGTATACGCAGTATTTT

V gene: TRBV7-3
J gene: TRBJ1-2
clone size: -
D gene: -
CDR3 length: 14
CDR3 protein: CASSSRDKGYGYTF
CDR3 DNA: TGTGCCAGCAGCTCCCGGGACAAAGGCTATGGCTACACCTTC

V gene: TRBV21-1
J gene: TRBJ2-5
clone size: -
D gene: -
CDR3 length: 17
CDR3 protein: CASSEALTSARQETQYF
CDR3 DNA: TGTGCCAGCAGCGAAGCCCTAACTAGCGCCAGGCAAGAGACCCAGTACTTC

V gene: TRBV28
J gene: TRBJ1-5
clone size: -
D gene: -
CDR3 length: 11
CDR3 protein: CASSLGQPQHF
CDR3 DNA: TGTGCCAGCAGTTTAGGCCAGCCCCAGCATTTT